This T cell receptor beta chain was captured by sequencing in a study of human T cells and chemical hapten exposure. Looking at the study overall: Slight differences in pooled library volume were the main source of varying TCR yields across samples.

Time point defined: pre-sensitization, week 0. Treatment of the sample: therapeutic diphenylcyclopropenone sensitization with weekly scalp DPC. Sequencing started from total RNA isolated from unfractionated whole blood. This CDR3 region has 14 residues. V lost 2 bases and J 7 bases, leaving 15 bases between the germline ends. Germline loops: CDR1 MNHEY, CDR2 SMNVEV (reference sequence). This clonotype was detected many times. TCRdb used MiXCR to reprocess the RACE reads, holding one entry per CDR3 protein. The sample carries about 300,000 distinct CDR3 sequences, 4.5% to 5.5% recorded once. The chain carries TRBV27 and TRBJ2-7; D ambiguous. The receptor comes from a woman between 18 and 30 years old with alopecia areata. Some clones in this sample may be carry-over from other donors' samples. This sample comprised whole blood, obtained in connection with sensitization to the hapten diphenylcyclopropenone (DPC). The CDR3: CASSLNPQTLEQYF. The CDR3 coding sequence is TGTGCCAGCAGTTTAAATCCTCAGACTTTGGAGCAGTACTTC.